This record covers a single TCR beta chain. Its target is not known. Selected positively for CCR7 and CD45RO-negative, naive CD8 cells excluded terminally differentiated effector memory CD45RA+ cells. This entry belongs to a study of shared clonotypes between healthy human individuals. At the level of the study: Three CD4 naive, three CD4 memory, two CD8 naive and one CD8 memory plate were used per donor. Study conclusions and caveats: Naive subsets tended to show greater estimated richness than memory subsets. All-four-donor shared clonotypes had higher generation probabilities than non-shared clonotypes did.

Sequencing used immunoSEQ multiplex PCR; TCRdb keeps in-frame clones, though not all of them. The repertoire consists of around 1,900,000 clones, with about 93% occurring once and the leading ten covering more than 1.5%. The CDR3 consists of 14 residues. Germline V lookup: CDR1 MNHEY, CDR2 SMNVEV (reference sequence). V gave up 5 bases and J gave up 6 bases, with 17 bases separating them. The sequencing input was naive CD8+ T cells from PBMCs. The chain links TRBV27 to TRBJ2-7; no clear D gene. This TCR was sampled from a man younger than 35 in good health. Some clones in this sample may be carry-over from other donors' samples. The CDR3 protein is CASSKRPDASEQYF. CDR3 DNA sequence: TGTGCCAGCAGTAAGAGACCCGACGCTAGCGAGCAGTACTTC.